Below are 5 T cell receptor beta chains sequenced from a single sample in a study of vaccination and CD4 T cells after COVID-19. The antigens for these receptors are not known. Treatment noted: roughly 10-day PBMC culture with coronavirus spike peptide pools or control peptides (ViraFEST assay). With the Oncomine TCR Beta short-read assay, DNA from cultured CD4+ T cells was sequenced. TCRdb recomputed calls from the PCR reads with MiXCR, one row per CDR3 protein. The top ten clones hold around 11% of a sample with about 22,000 distinct CDR3 sequences, around a third of them seen once. Sequences were obtained from cultured CD4+ T cells from blood. These receptors were taken from a human donor with COVID-19.

This clonotype appeared a few times. This chain links TRBV20-1 with TRBJ1-1; D is unresolved. Trimming left V 0 bases short and J 3 bases short, with 8 bases between. The CDR3 has 13 residues. Germline loops: CDR1 DFQATT, CDR2 SNEGSKA (reference sequence). The CDR3 sequence is CSAREGMDTEAFF. Written as DNA, the CDR3 is TGCAGTGCTAGAGAAGGGATGGACACTGAAGCTTTCTTT.

The chain uses TRBV7-2 and TRBJ1-2, with 7 nucleotides matching TRBD1. Trimming took 5 bases from V and 7 from J; bases not matched to a gene: 10. The CDR3 is 14 residues long. Germline lookup yields CDR1 SGHTA and CDR2 FQGNSA. CDR3 sequence reads: CASSAVRTGFGYTF. CDR3 coding DNA: TGTGCCAGCAGCGCAGTAAGGACAGGTTTTGGCTACACCTTC.

For the CDR3, the DNA is TGTGCCAGCAGCTGGGGGGGGACGTCGCGGGAGCAGTTCTTC. Its translation is CASSWGGTSREQFF. The chain employs TRBV7-3 and TRBJ2-1; 7 bases line up with TRBD2. The CDR3 has 14 amino acids. The germline gives CDR1 SGHTA, CDR2 FQGTGA. V shed 4 bases and J 10 bases; nucleotides not matched to a gene: 10. Full variable domain (missing parts from reference TRBV7-3 and TRBJ2-1): GAGVSQTPSNKVTEKGKYVELRCDPISGHTALYWYRQSLGQGPEFLIYFQGTGAADDSGLPNDRFFAVRPEGSVSTLKIQRTERGDSAVYLCASSWGGTSREQFFGPGTRLTVL.

The chain couples TRBV5-8 to TRBJ1-2; D call uncertain. V was shortened by 0 bases and J by 4 bases, with 10 bases between the two germline ends. Germline-derived CDR1 and CDR2 are SGHTS and YDEGEE. There are 14 residues in the CDR3. The DNA for the CDR3 is TGTGCCAGCAGCTTGGATTATGTGAGCTATGGCTACACCTTC. Its protein is CASSLDYVSYGYTF.

The chain is built from TRBV5-6 and TRBJ2-7; D perhaps matches TRBD2 (5 bases). The germline gives CDR1 SGHDT, CDR2 YYEEEE. V lost 2 bases, J lost 0 bases, and 12 bases lay in between. The CDR3 has 15 residues. CDR3 bases: TGTGCCAGCAGCTTCCGTCCCGGACTCTCCTACGAGCAGTACTTC. Translation: CASSFRPGLSYEQYF. Variable domain in full (rest from reference TRBV5-6 and TRBJ2-7): DAGVTQSPTHLIKTRGQQVTLRCSPKSGHDTVSWYQQALGQGPQFIFQYYEEEERQRGNFPDRFSGHQFPNYSSELNVNALLLGDSALYLCASSFRPGLSYEQYFGPGTRLTVT.